Listed here is a single T cell receptor (beta chain). Its specific antigen is unknown. Base-call qualities are not available, and no considerably larger clone is one nucleotide away. Preparation of the library involved the immunoSEQ multiplex PCR assay. As stored in TCRdb, this immuneACCESS dataset retains in-frame rearrangements with V and J assigned. A fraction of the clones does not appear; measured against another copy, unresolved V genes explain less than half of the discrepancy, and the remainder lacks a known reason. The sample table records 60,000 to 70,000 clones; approximately 89% of these occur just once. The ten largest clones represent over 1.2% of the sample. The data were taken from a study of T cell changes during pregnancy in multiple sclerosis (dated by TCRdb to between 2019 and 2020). About the full investigation: The study examined how the T cell repertoire changed over the course of pregnancy in women with multiple sclerosis.

V has 1 base trimmed and J has 10 bases trimmed; junction bases matching no gene number 11. Measured from the cysteine to the phenylalanine, the CDR3 is 16 residues long. Only the CDR3 DNA is retained, 48 bases long and in frame from the first base. Via the germline V gene, CDR1 is MNHEY and CDR2 SVGAGI. The sequenced sample was peripheral blood, obtained in the third trimester of pregnancy. The origin of this receptor is a female donor in good health, enrolled as a control in a pregnancy study. The chain was built from TRBV6-5 and TRBJ1-1, and 11 bases in between align with TRBD1. This receptor has the CDR3 CASSYFGQGAQRGAFF. In nucleotides, the sequence is TGTGCCAGCAGTTACTTCGGACAGGGGGCACAGCGGGGAGCTTTCTTT.